A single sample gave rise to the 14 T cell receptor beta chains below, sequenced in a study of regulatory T cells in long-lasting Graves disease. Stated time point: newly diagnosed GD, antithyroid drugs for less than 3 months. Researchers made the TCR library from RNA that was extracted from PBMCs. To make TCR beta libraries, researchers used iRepertoire HTBI primers and Arm-PCR of CDR3 regions. One entry per CDR3 protein, called by TCRdb with MiXCR from the multiplex PCR reads. The sample yields 450,000 to 600,000 distinct CDR3 sequences, 13% seen once. These data were also filed under a second study, of T cells in Graves' hyperthyroidism and ophthalmopathy.

This specimen was peripheral blood mononuclear cells (PBMCs), taken at new diagnosis, from a patient treated with antithyroid drugs. The receptor source for this set is a young man with Graves disease.

This clonotype has just a few counts. The J gene is TRBJ2-6, the V gene TRBV9, with 8 bases that match TRBD2. CDR3 length: 18 residues. Per germline, CDR1 SGDLS and CDR2 YYNGEE. V shed 4 bases, J shed 6 bases, and the junction held 15 bases outside the gene matches. The CDR3: CASSPQLAARSEANVLTF. DNA of the CDR3: TGTGCCAGCAGCCCCCAACTAGCGGCCCGCTCGGAGGCCAACGTCCTGACTTTC.

Ten or more counts support this clonotype. The gene calls are TRBV6-2 or TRBV6-3 and TRBJ1-1, with D unclear. There are 15 residues in the CDR3. Per the germline V gene, CDR1 is MNHEY and CDR2 is SVGEGT. V lost 5 bases, J lost 1 base, and 14 bases lay in between. The CDR3 nucleotides are TGTGCCAGCAGTCCGAGGACGGTTAGGAACACTGAAGCTTTCTTT. Its protein product is CASSPRTVRNTEAFF.

The chain combines TRBV20-1 with TRBJ2-5; D is possibly TRBD2 (6 bases). The CDR3 consists of 14 residues. V lost 3 bases and J lost 3, with 14 bases in between. Looked up from germline, CDR1 is DFQATT and CDR2 is SNEGSKA (reference sequence). The CDR3 DNA reads as TGCAGTGCTAGGGGGACTTTCCACGAAGAGACCCAGTACTTC. This sequence encodes CSARGTFHEETQYF.

This clonotype came up many times. In DNA form, the CDR3 reads TGTGCCAGCACATATCCCGGGCGGGATCCTCGGAATGAGCAGTTCTTC. Protein sequence: CASTYPGRDPRNEQFF. The gene calls are TRBV6-1 and TRBJ2-1; weak D call: TRBD2 (6 bases). The CDR3 is 16 residues long. Trimming cost V 7 bases and J 7 bases, with 23 bases left between them. Germline V lookup: CDR1 MNHNS, CDR2 SASEGT.

A word on this clonotype: A much more abundant neighbour one base away suggests this may be a read error. The chain carries TRBV5-1 and TRBJ1-4; the D is unclear. Germline V gives CDR1 SGHRS, CDR2 YFSETQ. The CDR3 runs 16 residues. V dropped 0 bases and J dropped 3 bases, with 12 bases sitting between them. The CDR3, as DNA: TGCGCCAGCAGCTTGGTCAGTGGCGGGCCTAATGAAAAACTGTTTTTT. This codes for CASSLVSGGPNEKLFF.

A note on this clonotype: The junction does not match germline at one end; this may be a read error. The V call is TRBV2, the J call TRBJ2-7, with D unresolved. CDR3 length equals 12 residues. The germline V gene has CDR1 SNHLY and CDR2 FYNNEI. In nucleotides, the CDR3 is TGTACCAGCAGCCGCACCTCCTACGAGCAGTACTTC. Amino acids: CTSSRTSYEQYF.

This clonotype has only a few counts. The genes are TRBV3-1 and TRBJ2-5; weak D call: TRBD2 (6 bases). V lost 1 base to trimming and J lost 3 bases, with 6 bases between them. The CDR3 totals 13 residues. From germline, CDR1 is LGHDT and CDR2 YNNKEL (reference sequence). CDR3 protein: CASSQVAEETQYF. The DNA for the CDR3 is TGTGCCAGCAGCCAAGTAGCGGAAGAGACCCAGTACTTC.

In this sample, this clonotype turned up many times. The chain couples TRBV28 to TRBJ2-1; D gene unclear. V shed 2 bases and J shed 8 bases, with 7 bases lying between them. The CDR3 is 12 amino acids. CDR1 and CDR2 (germline): MDHEN, SYDVKM. The CDR3 region is CASSLTGYEQFF. Here the CDR3 DNA reads TGTGCCAGCAGTTTAACTGGGTATGAGCAGTTCTTC.

The table lists this clonotype with many counts. The chain is built from TRBV19 and TRBJ2-3; D is undetermined. CDR1 and CDR2 from the germline V gene are LNHDA and SQIVND (reference sequence). V was pared by 3 bases and J by 8 bases, with 12 bases between. This CDR3 has 13 amino acids. CDR3 nucleotide sequence: TGTGCCAGTAGTATCAAGGCTGCAGGTACGCAGTATTTT. Encoded protein: CASSIKAAGTQYF.

In this sample, this clonotype turned up many times. The chain uses TRBV2 and TRBJ2-2; 9 nucleotides agree with TRBD2. The V and J ends lost 8 bases and 7 bases, in that order; junction bases with no gene match: 8. This CDR3 has 14 residues. In germline, CDR1 is SNHLY, CDR2 FYNNEI. CDR3 amino acids: CASEEREEGGELFF. In DNA, the CDR3 is TGTGCCAGCGAAGAGCGGGAGGAGGGCGGGGAGCTGTTTTTT.

V usage is TRBV20-1 and J usage is TRBJ2-5; 11 nucleotides agree with TRBD2. TRBJ2-7 matches the DNA end more closely, so the J call is doubtful. Germline CDR1 DFQATT, CDR2 SNEGSKA (reference sequence). The CDR3 loop spans 14 amino acids. The CDR3: CSASGLADFYEQYF. The CDR3 region has the DNA TGCAGTGCATCGGGACTAGCGGACTTCTACGAGCAGTACTTC.

The table lists this clonotype with many counts. This sequence joins TRBV27 and TRBJ1-4; no reliable D call. Germline V gene lookup returns CDR1 MNHEY and CDR2 SMNVEV (reference sequence). The CDR3 has 18 residues. The V and J ends lost 5 bases and 8 bases respectively, with 27 bases between them. The CDR3 nucleotides read TGTGCCAGCAGTGCCTACGGGCAGGTGGACGGTGGCGTAGAAAAACTGTTTTTT. Its protein product is CASSAYGQVDGGVEKLFF.

Concerning this clonotype itself: A much larger clone differs from this one at a single base, so this may be a read error. The chain uses TRBV5-1 and TRBJ2-3; tentatively, D is TRBD1 (6 bases). This CDR3 comprises 15 residues. Germline V gene data show CDR1 as SGHRS and CDR2 as YFSETQ. This chain's CDR3 is CASSLLGALGDAQYF. Written as DNA, the CDR3 is TGCGCCAGCAGCTTGTTGGGGGCCCTCGGAGATGCGCAGTATTTT.

This clonotype was seen repeatedly, ten times or more. The chain links TRBV11-2 to TRBJ2-7; maybe TRBD2 (5 bases). The germline V gene encodes CDR1 SGHAT and CDR2 FQNNGV. This CDR3 spans 19 amino acids. Trimming cost V 4 bases and J 4 bases, with 29 bases left between them. Written as DNA, the CDR3 is TGTGCCAGCAGCTCCAATGTGCCCCAAGGGAGTGGGGTACGATACGAGCAGTACTTC. Translating it yields CASSSNVPQGSGVRYEQYF.